This TCR beta chain was sequenced during a study of blood T cell repertoires in COVID-19. Across the whole study: From the United States, Italy and Spain came samples of acute and convalescent COVID-19.

Between the trimmed V and J ends, which lost 6 bases and 14 bases, there was a span of 14 bases. Per the germline V gene, CDR1 is SNHLY and CDR2 is FYNNEI. The CDR3 is 11 residues long. Method: immunoSEQ multiplex PCR; TCRdb's copy keeps in-frame clones and lacks some. The data contain about 300,000 clones, approximately 85% of them singletons. The clonotype comes from a human donor in a cohort sampled during active COVID-19. Sequencing was carried out using peripheral blood. V gene TRBV2 combines with J gene TRBJ2-4; no reliable D call. In DNA form, the CDR3 reads TGTGCCAGCAGCCCTAGAACCGGAGAGTACTTC. As protein: CASSPRTGEYF.